This TCR beta chain was sequenced in a study of esophageal squamous cell carcinoma under preoperative chemotherapy. Across the whole study: TCR repertoires were profiled from both peripheral blood T cells and tumor-infiltrating lymphocytes.

Sample time point: after preoperative PTX-NDP chemotherapy. Germline loops: CDR1 MGHRA, CDR2 YSYEKL. V lost 4 bases to trimming and J lost 6 bases, with 16 bases between them. The CDR3 runs 15 residues. This clonotype was seen more than once but under ten times. Using its own MiXCR run on the PCR reads, TCRdb lists one record per CDR3 protein. Of some 32,000 distinct CDR3 sequences listed, 40% to 60% were seen once; the top ten hold less than 30%. Sample collection was performed from a patient given preoperative chemotherapy. The rearrangement links TRBV4-1 to TRBJ2-1, with D perhaps matching TRBD1 (6 bases). This clonotype was sampled from a human donor with esophageal squamous cell carcinoma. The donor label of this sample is uncertain. This chain's CDR3 is CASSLGAGALNEQFF. The DNA of the CDR3 is TGCGCCAGCAGCCTCGGGGCAGGGGCCCTCAATGAGCAGTTCTTC.